In this sample, the clone carrying this T cell receptor beta chain turned up many times. Its cognate antigen is unknown. The data are from a study of response to subunit inactivated influenza vaccine. General study points: Each seasonal flu vaccination may recruit only limited new T cells, authors suggested.

TCRdb independently ran MiXCR on the RT-PCR reads; one entry per CDR3 protein. This table holds about 520,000 distinct CDR3 sequences, approximately 6.9% found once. This CDR3 spans 14 amino acids. Germline CDR1 is MNHNS and CDR2 is SASEGT. The V end lost 6 bases, the J end lost 4 bases, and 10 bases lay between the germline ends. The rearrangement uses TRBV6-1 and TRBJ1-6; maybe TRBD1 (6 bases). The origin of this receptor is a man aged 50 to 69 who received an inactivated influenza vaccine. Material: PBMCs from blood, obtained less than 30 months after vaccination. CDR3 DNA sequence: TGTGCCAGCAGGCAGGGGTCGTATAATTCACCCCTCCACTTT. Translated, it gives CASRQGSYNSPLHF.